Below are 23 T cell receptor beta chains sequenced from a single sample in a study of T cells after yellow fever vaccination. TCRdb re-called the 5' RACE reads through MiXCR, storing one row per CDR3 protein. The sample lists around 30,000 distinct CDR3 sequences; roughly a tenth were seen once. The sample in question was PBMCs, either bulk or a sorted T-cell subset (CD4+, CD8+, memory, or dextramer-sorted; not recorded which), obtained less than 16 days after the first yellow fever vaccination. These TCRs come from a young man who received the YFV17D yellow fever vaccine.

The chain uses TRBV29-1 and TRBJ2-7, with D perhaps TRBD2 (5 bases). Trimming removed 4 bases from V and 0 bases from J, with 10 bases in between. There are 13 residues in the CDR3. Germline CDR1 SQVTM, CDR2 ANQGSEA. The CDR3 reads CSVGEGVSYEQYF. DNA of the CDR3: TGCAGCGTTGGAGAGGGCGTCTCCTACGAGCAGTACTTC.

This clonotype was seen ten or more times. This chain links TRBV7-2 with TRBJ1-2; 9 bases agree with TRBD1. The CDR3 is made up of 15 amino acids. Germline CDR1 SGHTA, CDR2 FQGNSA. With V trimmed by 5 bases and J by 7 bases, 11 bases remained unmatched. In DNA, the CDR3 is TGTGCCAGCAGCATAACCGGGACAGGGTCAAGTGGCTACACCTTC. Encoded protein: CASSITGTGSSGYTF.

The chain links TRBV7-2 to TRBJ2-7; 7 nucleotides agree with TRBD2. The CDR3 has 14 residues. CDR1 is SGHTA and CDR2 is FQGNSA in the germline V gene. Trimming cost V 5 bases and J 6 bases; bases outside gene matches: 10. DNA for the CDR3: TGTGCCAGCAGCCCGCAACAGTGGGAGGGCGAGCAGTACTTC. Translating gives CASSPQQWEGEQYF.

Many counts were recorded for this clonotype. CDR3 amino acids: CASSFTGHYGYTF. The DNA for the CDR3 is TGTGCCAGCAGTTTTACCGGGCACTATGGCTACACCTTC. The genes are TRBV12-3 or TRBV12-4 and TRBJ1-2; no clear D. Trimming took 3 bases from V and 3 from J, leaving 8 bases between them. The CDR3 runs to 13 residues.

At least ten counts were recorded for this clonotype. This chain joins TRBV7-6 and TRBJ2-3; 10 nucleotides agree with TRBD2. After removal of 3 bases from V and 2 bases from J, the junction contained 8 bases not matched to a gene. This CDR3 is 17 amino acids long. Per germline, CDR1 SGHVS and CDR2 FNYEAQ. In nucleotides, the CDR3 is TGTGCCAGCAGCTTGTCTAGCGGGGGTTTGATCACAGATACGCAGTATTTT. This codes for CASSLSSGGLITDTQYF.

This clonotype was seen many times. The chain combines TRBV5-1 with TRBJ1-2, with unresolved D. Looked up from germline, CDR1 is SGHRS and CDR2 is YFSETQ. The CDR3 spans 13 residues. Trimming shortened V by 4 bases and J by 2 bases, and 9 bases separated the two germline ends. This CDR3 is CASSPPGNYGYTF. The CDR3 DNA is TGCGCCAGCAGCCCCCCAGGCAACTATGGCTACACCTTC.

This clonotype occurred many times. The chain carries TRBV7-2 and TRBJ2-3, with TRBD2 identical over 12 bases. Unmatched junction bases numbered 5, after V lost 1 base and J lost 6 bases. The germline V gene has CDR1 SGHTA and CDR2 FQGNSA. The CDR3 is made up of 16 amino acids. The CDR3 spells CASSLVASGGDDTQYF. The DNA for the CDR3 is TGTGCCAGCAGCTTAGTGGCTAGCGGGGGGGATGATACGCAGTATTTT.

This clonotype was recorded many times. The rearrangement links TRBV20-1 to TRBJ2-5; tentative D call: TRBD2 (5 bases). V was cut by 0 bases and J by 1 base, with 9 bases left in between. The length of the CDR3 is 14 residues. Germline lookup yields CDR1 DFQATT and CDR2 SNEGSKA (reference sequence). Here the CDR3 DNA reads TGCAGTGCTAGAGATAGCGCTACCCAAGAGACCCAGTACTTC. Translated, it gives CSARDSATQETQYF.

The sample holds many counts of this clonotype. The junction departs from germline at one end; a sequencing error may be responsible. V gene TRBV6-5 combines with J gene TRBJ1-2; possible D gene TRBD1, 5 bases. The CDR3 is made up of 14 amino acids. Germline V gene sequence: CDR1 MNHEY, CDR2 SVGAGI. The CDR3 is CASSDSDKGYGYTF. DNA for the CDR3: TGTGCCAGCAGTGACTCGGACAAAGGCTATGGCTACACCTTC.

This clonotype was detected ten times or more. V and J are TRBV5-1 and TRBJ1-1; a possible D gene is TRBD1 (6 bases). Germline V CDR1 and CDR2: SGHRS, YFSETQ. This CDR3 has 13 residues. The V end lost 5 bases, the J end lost 0 bases, and 8 bases lay between the germline ends. CDR3 region: CASRGQMNTEAFF. The CDR3 DNA follows: TGCGCCAGCAGAGGACAGATGAACACTGAAGCTTTCTTT.

This clonotype was observed many times. The chain uses TRBV27 and TRBJ2-1; unclear D gene. Germline-derived CDR1 and CDR2 are MNHEY and SMNVEV (reference sequence). This CDR3 spans 14 amino acids. Between the trimmed V and J ends, which lost 5 bases and 6 bases, there was a span of 14 bases. The CDR3 DNA is TGTGCCAGCAGTCGAGGTAGCACGATCAATGAGCAGTTCTTC. Its protein product is CASSRGSTINEQFF.

This clonotype was counted only a few times. A read error is possible here, since a much larger clone lies one base away. The chain links TRBV24-1 to TRBJ2-1; unclear D gene. This CDR3 spans 11 amino acids. Germline CDR1 is KGHDR and CDR2 is SFDVKD. Trimming pared 1 base from V and 8 bases from J, leaving 2 bases between. The CDR3 coding sequence is TGTGCCACCAGTGATTTTGATGAGCAGTTCTTC. Translated: CATSDFDEQFF.

This clonotype occurred many times. This rearrangement joins TRBV18 to TRBJ1-2, with D possibly matching TRBD1 (5 bases). CDR1 is KGHSH, CDR2 LQKENI, per germline. CDR3 length: 14 residues. V shed 3 bases and J shed 6 bases, with 14 bases lying between them. Here the CDR3 reads CASSPSWDSNGYTF. DNA of the CDR3: TGTGCCAGCTCACCTAGTTGGGACTCCAATGGCTACACCTTC.

This clonotype appeared many times. J is TRBJ2-7 and V is TRBV6-6; unclear D gene. Germline V gives CDR1 MNHNY, CDR2 SVGAGI (reference sequence). Trimming stripped 2 bases from V and 6 bases from J, with 5 bases between. This CDR3 contains 11 residues. The CDR3, as DNA: TGTGCCAGCAGTTACAAAGGCGAGCAGTACTTC. It is translated as CASSYKGEQYF.

This clonotype was recorded many times. As DNA, the CDR3 is TGTGCCAGCAGTTCACTCTTTCGGAGGGGGGGTTCTAGCACAGATACGCAGTATTTT. This codes for CASSSLFRRGGSSTDTQYF. The gene calls are TRBV12-3 or TRBV12-4 and TRBJ2-3; TRBD2 might be the D (7 bases). The CDR3 extends over 19 amino acids. V was trimmed by 4 bases and J by 0 bases, leaving 23 bases between them.

This clonotype has a single count. The gene calls are TRBV3-1 and TRBJ1-1; the D gene is possibly TRBD1 (5 bases). Germline V gives CDR1 LGHDT, CDR2 YNNKEL (reference sequence). This CDR3 spans 12 amino acids. Trimming took off 3 bases at V and 11 bases at J, with 13 bases between the two ends. The CDR3 here is CASSQQGRRAFF. CDR3 coding DNA: TGTGCCAGCAGCCAGCAGGGCAGGAGGGCTTTCTTT.

This clonotype was recorded many times. The CDR3 loop is CASREGVLRKNIQYF. DNA of the CDR3: TGTGCCAGCAGAGAGGGGGTCTTAAGAAAAAACATTCAGTACTTC. The V and J genes are TRBV12-3 or TRBV12-4 and TRBJ2-4; maybe TRBD1 (6 bases). V lost 6 bases and J lost 4, with 16 bases in between. The CDR3 spans 15 residues.

This clonotype appeared a few times. The rearrangement joins TRBV13 to TRBJ2-1; 9 bases are shared with TRBD2. The CDR3 runs to 16 residues. The J segment lost 7 bases and the V segment lost 4 bases, leaving 11 bases of the junction unmatched. Germline values: CDR1 PRHDT, CDR2 FYEKMQ (reference sequence). CDR3 amino acids: CASSSTGVAGENEQFF. DNA for the CDR3: TGTGCCAGCAGCTCTACCGGGGTAGCGGGGGAAAATGAGCAGTTCTTC.

The chain joins TRBV20-1 to TRBJ2-1; D might be TRBD2 (6 bases). The CDR3 totals 16 residues. Germline V lookup: CDR1 DFQATT, CDR2 SNEGSKA (reference sequence). The ends were cut back, 4 bases at V and 7 bases at J, with 23 bases in the middle. CDR3 sequence reads: CSATSRARGAGNEQFF. The DNA for the CDR3 is TGCAGTGCTACTAGTAGAGCTCGAGGGGCGGGGAATGAGCAGTTCTTC.

This clonotype was recorded at least ten times. The CDR3 region has the DNA TGTGCCAGCAGCTTGGGCGGGTCCCGGCAAGAGACCCAGTACTTC. Amino acids: CASSLGGSRQETQYF. This rearrangement joins TRBV5-4 to TRBJ2-5; tentatively, D is TRBD2 (5 bases). The CDR3 extends over 15 amino acids. CDR1 and CDR2 (germline): SGHNT, YYREEE (reference sequence). The V and J ends lost 0 bases and 2 bases respectively, with 11 bases between them.

The table lists this clonotype with many counts. The chain uses TRBV12-3 or TRBV12-4 and TRBJ2-3; D perhaps matches TRBD2 (6 bases). V shed 3 bases and J shed 2 bases, with 12 bases lying between them. This CDR3 has 15 residues. The CDR3 DNA reads TGTGCCAGCAGTTTCACCGGGGGTTACACAGATACGCAGTATTTT. This encodes CASSFTGGYTDTQYF.

The rearrangement joins TRBV7-9 to TRBJ2-4, with 8 bases fitting TRBD2. This CDR3 comprises 14 residues. Per the germline V gene, CDR1 is SEHNR and CDR2 is FQNEAQ (reference sequence). V lost 6 bases and J lost 3; bases outside the gene matches: 4. The CDR3: CASRVSGGKNIQYF. For the CDR3, the DNA is TGTGCCAGCAGAGTCAGCGGGGGCAAAAACATTCAGTACTTC.

The sample holds many counts of this clonotype. The chain recombines TRBV7-9 with TRBJ2-7; a possible D gene is TRBD1 (6 bases). CDR1 and CDR2 (germline): SEHNR, FQNEAQ (reference sequence). The CDR3 is 14 residues long. The V end was cut by 3 bases, the J end by 3 bases, with 12 bases between. CDR3 coding DNA: TGTGCCAGCAGCTTTCGGACAGCTAGCTACGAGCAGTACTTC. This translates into CASSFRTASYEQYF.